This record looks at one TCR beta chain sequence and its context. The antigen is undetermined. This sample was included in a study of T cell clonotyping in hematopoietic cell transplantation. TCRdb's copy holds only in-frame clones and misses some; the assay was immunoSEQ multiplex PCR. The table has 6,000 or so clones, 65% to 70% seen once. Blood collection times were about day -28 and days 30, 100, 180 posttransplant. CDR1 MNHEY and CDR2 SMNVEV come from the germline V gene (reference sequence). This CDR3 spans 15 amino acids. With 5 bases removed from V and 8 bases from J, the gap between germline ends came to 18 bases. Overall study findings and caveats: Without cell sorting, CD4 versus CD8 contributions remain unresolved. Graft donor and pretransplant recipient Inverse Simpson Index values predicted broader posttransplant TCR diversity.

The source material was PBMCs, sampled 180 days after allogeneic stem cell transplant. The gene calls are TRBV27 and TRBJ1-4; tentative D call: TRBD1 (5 bases). The sequence derives from a male patient in his forties or fifties who had an allogeneic stem cell transplant from an unrelated donor, so the T cells may come from the graft donor. Some clones in this sample may be carry-over from other donors' samples. The CDR3: CASSGGLTQREKLFF. CDR3 sequence (DNA): TGTGCCAGCAGTGGGGGACTAACCCAGAGAGAAAAACTGTTTTTT.